The following is a TCR beta chain sequence with its context. The data belong to a study of blood T cell repertoires in COVID-19. As for the study in general: Sources were T cells, B-cell-depleted T cells, or PBMCs; the material itself was cDNA or gDNA.

The repertoire was sequenced with immunoSEQ multiplex PCR; TCRdb's copy has only in-frame clones and lacks some. Here the sample spans 150,000 to 180,000 clones, approximately 85% being singletons. The CDR3 length is 14 residues. From germline, CDR1 is SNHLY and CDR2 FYNNEI. The V gene lost 5 bases and the J gene lost 3 bases, with 13 bases spanning the gap. The rearrangement links TRBV2 to TRBJ1-2; D call uncertain. The sample comprised peripheral blood. The sequence was obtained from a woman aged 60 to 75 with COVID-19, enrolled during active disease. CDR3 nucleotides: TGTGCCAGCAGTCTAGAATACGGGGACTATGGCTACACCTTC. Protein product: CASSLEYGDYGYTF.